This T cell receptor (beta chain) was found in a study of shared clonotypes between healthy human individuals (dated by TCRdb to the early 2020s). Turning to the overall study: The cohort comprised a couple of women and a few men aged 18 to 49 years. To estimate repertoire size and how much clonotype sharing occurs between individuals, the study deeply sequenced the blood TCR repertoires of five healthy adults. To increase sequencing depth and limit assay-specific biases, different laboratories used diverse techniques to prepare libraries and sequence TCR repertoires. Each donor's leukapheresis produced roughly between roughly 0.85 and 9 billion PBMCs.

Using the deep immunoSEQ assay, TCR CDR3 regions were amplified from genomic DNA by multiplex PCR. Extracted genomic DNA from each cell subset was spread evenly across all wells of several immunoSEQ 96-well plates, with each plate serving as a replicate. For unsorted PBMC, 250 to 350 ng genomic DNA, equal to about 29,000 T cell genomes, was loaded into each replicate PCR. Ten immunoSEQ deep assay plates were used to sequence the unsorted PBMC genomic DNA. Purified libraries were quantified with a Qubit 3.0 fluorometer, sized on a Bioanalyzer 2100, and re-quantified with the KAPA Library Quantification kit. A separate single-read 150-cycle Illumina NextSeq 550 flow cell was used to sequence each immunoSEQ 96-well plate. As for the authors' bioinformatics: Because only junctional sequences without quality scores were contained in the immunoSEQ output, filtering matching that applied to full-length reads could not be performed. To assign V/J genes and CDR3, sequences were annotated using PyIR, a Python wrapper for IgBLAST v1.9, with IMGT germline references. Reads were removed for weak V/J assignments (E-value above 1e-6), missing CDR3, stop codons, out-of-frame junctions, or ambiguous translated residues. V3J clonotypes were defined as sequences sharing the same inferred V gene, J gene, and CDR3 amino acid sequence. Percentage overlap between repertoires was computed as shared unique clonotypes divided by the size of the smaller repertoire. Richness of each repertoire was evaluated using RTK rarefaction, the Chao1 estimator, and Recon v2.1 estimates of unobserved clonotypes. This is the immuneACCESS table as TCRdb keeps it, with only in-frame sequences that have V and J called. A part of the clones is gone; compared with another copy, unresolved V genes explain less than half, and the rest is unexplained. D and trimming were read from the DNA, whereas the V and J calls and clone size are those reported in that table. The sample table holds roughly 500,000 clones, of which around 78% were seen once. The ten most abundant clones make up under 15% of the sample.

Regarding this clone: What antigen it recognizes has not been identified. One base away there is no much larger clone; base qualities are not given.

Donors were healthy HIV-negative adults with no recently reported acute infections or vaccinations. Every donor was a Caucasian adult living in Nashville, Tennessee, USA. For unsorted samples, around 90 million PBMCs were counted, and genomic DNA was extracted using the QIAamp DNA Blood Mini kit. Blood was obtained by leukapheresis, after which PBMCs were separated by Ficoll-Histopaque density gradient centrifugation and cryopreserved in liquid nitrogen vapor phase. Here is what the overall study found, with its caveats: Pairwise subsampling led to the expectation that sequencing depth would affect the degree of clonotype sharing among donors. Because the study included only a small number of donors, the genetic and exposure-history diversity represented was limited. Sampling was limited to blood, and TCR repertoires in tissue likely differ from TCR repertoires in blood.

Via the germline V gene, CDR1 is SGHDT and CDR2 YYEEEE. V loses 5 bases, J loses 0 bases, and the germline ends lie 12 bases apart. The CDR3 spans 15 residues, from the cysteine through the phenylalanine. The entry retains the CDR3 DNA only, 45 bases that are in frame from base 1. The receptor chain draws on TRBV5-6 and TRBJ2-1; the D gene remains uncertain. The TCR sequence derives from a middle-aged woman in good health. Some clones in this sample may be carry-over from other donors' samples. The sequenced sample was PBMCs. The DNA sequence is TGTGCCAGCAGTCCCGTCGCGGACTCCTACAATGAGCAGTTCTTC. The resulting protein is CASSPVADSYNEQFF.